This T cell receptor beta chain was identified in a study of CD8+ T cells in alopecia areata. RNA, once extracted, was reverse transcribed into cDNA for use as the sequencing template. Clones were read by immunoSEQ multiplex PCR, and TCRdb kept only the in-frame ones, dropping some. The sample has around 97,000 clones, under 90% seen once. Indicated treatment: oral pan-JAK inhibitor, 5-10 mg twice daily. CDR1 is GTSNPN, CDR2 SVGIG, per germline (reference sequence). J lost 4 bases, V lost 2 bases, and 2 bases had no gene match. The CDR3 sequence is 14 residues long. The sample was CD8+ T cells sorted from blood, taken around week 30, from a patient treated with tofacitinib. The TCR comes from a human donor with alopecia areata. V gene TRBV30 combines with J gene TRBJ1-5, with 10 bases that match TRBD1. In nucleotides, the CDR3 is TGTGCCTGGAGTACGGGACAGGGGAATCAGCCCCAGCATTTT. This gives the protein CAWSTGQGNQPQHF.